Shown below are 32 T cell receptor beta chains from a single sample sequenced in a study of T cell responses to AZD1222 COVID-19 vaccine. Clones were sequenced by immunoSEQ multiplex PCR, and TCRdb holds only the in-frame ones, with some missing. The sample has over 150,000 clones, around 90% seen once; the top ten hold around 1%. The material was peripheral blood, obtained 28 days after the second AZD1222 dose. The receptors come from an adult who received the AZD1222 COVID-19 vaccine.

This rearrangement joins TRBV2 to TRBJ1-1; perhaps TRBD1 as D (6 bases). Germline CDR1 SNHLY, CDR2 FYNNEI. The CDR3 runs 14 residues. Trimming pared 8 bases from V and 0 bases from J, leaving 13 bases between. CDR3 loop: CASGGGTVNTEAFF. The CDR3 DNA reads as TGTGCCAGCGGGGGCGGGACGGTGAACACTGAAGCTTTCTTT.

This chain uses TRBV19 with TRBJ2-5, with 8 positions matching TRBD1. The germline V gene has CDR1 LNHDA and CDR2 SQIVND (reference sequence). V was clipped by 7 bases and J by 1 base; unmatched bases: 8. The CDR3 spans 15 residues. The CDR3, as DNA: TGTGCCAGTACCCTTGCCGGGACAGGCCAAGAGACCCAGTACTTC. Encoded protein: CASTLAGTGQETQYF.

This chain links TRBV30 with TRBJ1-1; D is possibly TRBD1 (6 bases). Trimming pared 8 bases from V and 0 bases from J, leaving 7 bases between. Per germline, CDR1 GTSNPN and CDR2 SVGIG (reference sequence). There are 11 residues in the CDR3. The CDR3: CARTVNTEAFF. In DNA, the CDR3 is TGTGCCAGGACAGTGAACACTGAAGCTTTCTTT.

The chain employs TRBV19 and TRBJ1-3, with D uncertain. There are 14 residues in the CDR3. V lost 3 bases to trimming and J lost 4 bases, with 10 bases between them. Per the germline V gene, CDR1 is LNHDA and CDR2 is SQIVND (reference sequence). CDR3 DNA: TGTGCCAGTAGTATCCCTGAGACCGGAAACACCATATATTTT. Residues: CASSIPETGNTIYF.

The chain carries TRBV24-1 and TRBJ1-2; 12 bases line up with TRBD1. V lost 2 bases, J lost 7 bases, and 4 bases stayed unmatched. The V gene's germline CDR1 is KGHDR and CDR2 SFDVKD. The CDR3 spans 15 residues. The CDR3: CATSDSGQGASGYTF. In DNA form, the CDR3 reads TGTGCCACCAGTGATTCGGGACAGGGGGCGAGTGGCTACACCTTC.

Details on this clone: Additional DNA sequences in this sample encode the identical CDR3. The V and J genes are TRBV10-3 and TRBJ1-5, with 8 bases aligning to TRBD1. The CDR3 totals 13 residues. J gave up 4 bases and V 8 bases, and 4 bases lay outside the gene matches. The germline CDR1 and CDR2 sequences are ENHRY and SYGVKD. Here the CDR3 reads CAIAGQANQPQHF. CDR3 DNA sequence: TGTGCCATCGCGGGACAGGCGAATCAGCCCCAGCATTTT.

This clone was recorded a few times. This chain links TRBV19 with TRBJ1-2; D possibly corresponds to TRBD1 (5 bases). Germline V gives CDR1 LNHDA, CDR2 SQIVND (reference sequence). Trimming stripped 6 bases from V and 8 bases from J, with 22 bases between. The CDR3 loop spans 15 amino acids. The DNA for the CDR3 is TGTGCCAGTAGATCCGGACTGGGACCCTCTATCGGCTACACCTTC. Protein sequence: CASRSGLGPSIGYTF.

The chain recombines TRBV14 with TRBJ1-6; D is unresolved. CDR1 and CDR2 from the germline V gene are SGHDN and FVKESK. This CDR3 is 12 amino acids long. Trimming removed 3 bases from V and 14 bases from J, with 11 bases in between. The CDR3 region has the DNA TGTGCCAGCAGCCAGGACCTTTGGACCCTCCACTTT. It is translated as CASSQDLWTLHF.

The genes are TRBV4-1 and TRBJ2-1, with TRBD1 matching 9 bases. The CDR3 loop spans 14 amino acids. The germline V gene has CDR1 MGHRA and CDR2 YSYEKL. With 9 bases clipped from V and 4 bases from J, the junction kept 7 bases outside the gene matches. CDR3 DNA sequence: TGCGCCAGTAAGCCGGGACAGGGATACAATGAGCAGTTCTTC. This gives the protein CASKPGQGYNEQFF.

The J gene is TRBJ1-2, the V gene TRBV7-2; D not resolved. Germline V gene sequence: CDR1 SGHTA, CDR2 FQGNSA. The CDR3 sequence is 12 residues long. V gave up 5 bases and J gave up 7 bases, with 11 bases separating them. This CDR3 is CASSPQVAGYTF. CDR3 coding DNA: TGTGCCAGCAGCCCCCAGGTGGCTGGCTACACCTTC.

The chain has TRBV7-8 and TRBJ2-1; D perhaps matches TRBD2 (7 bases). V shed 8 bases and J shed 10 bases, with 21 bases lying between them. From germline, CDR1 is SGHVS and CDR2 FQNEAQ. The CDR3 loop spans 14 amino acids. The CDR3 is CASPPSGGPGEQFF. CDR3 coding DNA: TGTGCCAGCCCCCCTTCCGGGGGGCCGGGGGAGCAGTTCTTC. Looking up the rest from reference TRBV7-8 and TRBJ2-1 gives the full variable domain: GAGVSQSPRYKVAKRGQDVALRCDPISGHVSLFWYQQALGQGPEFLTYFQNEAQLDKSGLPSDRFFAERPEGSVSTLKIQRTQQEDSAVYLCASPPSGGPGEQFFGPGTRLTVL.

The rearrangement links TRBV19 to TRBJ1-2; the D is unclear. The germline CDR1 and CDR2 sequences are LNHDA and SQIVND (reference sequence). Between the trimmed V and J ends, which lost 3 bases and 8 bases, there was a span of 13 bases. This CDR3 is built from 13 residues. Here the CDR3 reads CASSIGGYVGYTF. CDR3 nucleotide sequence: TGTGCCAGTAGTATCGGAGGGTACGTGGGCTACACCTTC.

V usage is TRBV19 and J usage is TRBJ1-4; no firm D call. There are 12 residues in the CDR3. V lost 5 bases to trimming and J lost 7 bases, with 8 bases between them. Germline V gene lookup returns CDR1 LNHDA and CDR2 SQIVND (reference sequence). The chain's CDR3 is CASSALSEKLFF. CDR3 sequence (DNA): TGTGCCAGTAGTGCGCTGAGTGAAAAACTGTTTTTT.

The chain links TRBV2 to TRBJ2-7; TRBD1 might be the D (6 bases). The CDR3 length is 16 residues. Germline loops: CDR1 SNHLY, CDR2 FYNNEI. Trimming shortened V by 5 bases and J by 0 bases, and 17 bases separated the two germline ends. The CDR3 DNA reads TGTGCCAGCAGTACTCCCCTAGGGGGTGGCTCCTACGAGCAGTACTTC. Its protein is CASSTPLGGGSYEQYF.

The chain couples TRBV10-1 to TRBJ1-1; D is possibly TRBD1 (6 bases). The V gene lost 3 bases and the J gene lost 3 bases, with 11 bases spanning the gap. CDR3 length: 14 residues. The germline V gene has CDR1 WNHNN and CDR2 SYGVQD (reference sequence). DNA of the CDR3: TGCGCCAGCAGTGATGGGGGCGCGGACACTGAAGCTTTCTTT. Residues: CASSDGGADTEAFF.

V usage is TRBV7-2 and J usage is TRBJ2-7, with 7 nucleotides matching TRBD1. This CDR3 is 16 amino acids long. V shed 4 bases, J shed 0 bases, and the junction held 9 bases outside the gene matches. Germline V lookup: CDR1 SGHTA, CDR2 FQGNSA. The CDR3 here is CASSYDRASSSYEQYF. The CDR3 DNA follows: TGTGCCAGCAGCTACGACAGGGCCTCCAGCTCCTACGAGCAGTACTTC.

The V call is TRBV18, the J call TRBJ1-2; D is unresolved. This CDR3 contains 12 residues. Trimming took 3 bases from V and 7 from J, leaving 9 bases between them. The V gene's germline CDR1 is KGHSH and CDR2 LQKENI. CDR3 bases: TGTGCCAGCTCACCGGTCAGTATTGGCTACACCTTC. This sequence encodes CASSPVSIGYTF.

J is TRBJ1-2 and V is TRBV4-3; 8 bases line up with TRBD1. The J segment lost 4 bases and the V segment lost 4 bases, leaving 11 bases of the junction unmatched. The germline V gene has CDR1 LGHNA and CDR2 YSLEER. This CDR3 is built from 16 residues. The CDR3 sequence is CASSPSVPGGSYGYTF. The CDR3 bases are TGCGCCAGCAGCCCCTCAGTCCCAGGGGGCTCCTATGGCTACACCTTC.

V usage is TRBV20-1 and J usage is TRBJ1-2; tentatively, D is TRBD1 (6 bases). This CDR3 region has 10 residues. CDR1 is DFQATT and CDR2 is SNEGSKA in the germline V gene (reference sequence). CDR3 protein: CQGMDYGYTF. CDR3 DNA: TGCCAGGGGATGGACTATGGCTACACCTTC.

V and J are TRBV5-4 and TRBJ1-1; 8 nucleotides align to TRBD1. The junction had 10 bases not matched to a gene; V was cut back by 4 bases and J by 5 bases. This CDR3 contains 15 residues. Germline V lookup: CDR1 SGHNT, CDR2 YYREEE (reference sequence). In nucleotides, the CDR3 is TGTGCCAGCAGCACCCTACAGGGGGATGAGACTGAAGCTTTCTTT. It is translated as CASSTLQGDETEAFF.

V and J are TRBV9 and TRBJ1-5; TRBD1 is a possible D gene (5 bases). V was clipped by 3 bases and J by 0 bases, with 10 bases between them. The CDR3 totals 15 residues. Germline-derived CDR1 and CDR2 are SGDLS and YYNGEE. Here the CDR3 reads CASSASRDSNQPQHF. CDR3 sequence (DNA): TGTGCCAGCAGCGCCAGCAGGGATAGCAATCAGCCCCAGCATTTT.

This chain links TRBV14 with TRBJ1-1; tentatively, D is TRBD1 (5 bases). The CDR3 loop spans 14 amino acids. The V and J ends lost 1 base and 11 bases respectively, with 17 bases between them. The germline gives CDR1 SGHDN, CDR2 FVKESK. The CDR3 DNA reads TGTGCCAGCAGCCAAGTAACCGGGACCCTTGGGGCTTTCTTT. Protein product: CASSQVTGTLGAFF.

The genes are TRBV5-4 and TRBJ1-1, with D uncertain. Trimming stripped 0 bases from V and 4 bases from J, with 10 bases between. The CDR3 is 14 residues long. The germline CDR1 and CDR2 sequences are SGHNT and YYREEE (reference sequence). The chain's CDR3 is CASSLAGGVTEAFF. In nucleotides, the CDR3 is TGTGCCAGCAGCTTGGCGGGCGGTGTCACTGAAGCTTTCTTT.

The chain carries TRBV29-1 and TRBJ1-2; D perhaps matches TRBD1 (6 bases). CDR1 is SQVTM and CDR2 is ANQGSEA in the germline V gene. This CDR3 is 14 amino acids long. Trimming stripped 6 bases from V and 5 bases from J, with 19 bases between. CDR3 protein: CSVYSDSLPYGYTF. CDR3 DNA: TGCAGCGTCTATTCGGACAGCTTGCCTTATGGCTACACCTTC.

CDR3 loop: CASSRIRGRDNEQYF. The CDR3 nucleotides are TGTGCCAGCAGTCGTATCAGGGGGCGCGACAACGAGCAGTACTTC. The genes are TRBV27 and TRBJ2-7; 8 bases are shared with TRBD1. The trim removed 5 bases at V and 5 bases at J, leaving 11 bases unmatched. The CDR3 extends over 15 amino acids. Germline lookup yields CDR1 MNHEY and CDR2 SMNVEV (reference sequence).

The chain links TRBV2 to TRBJ2-6, with D unresolved. The V gene's germline CDR1 is SNHLY and CDR2 FYNNEI. The CDR3 length is 13 residues. Trimming pared 6 bases from V and 0 bases from J, leaving 3 bases between. Here the CDR3 DNA reads TGTGCCAGCAGCGGCTCTGGGGCCAACGTCCTGACTTTC. Protein product: CASSGSGANVLTF.

The chain uses TRBV2 and TRBJ2-2; 8 bases align to TRBD1. Germline CDR1 and CDR2: SNHLY and FYNNEI. The J segment lost 4 bases and the V segment lost 6 bases, leaving 4 bases of the junction unmatched. CDR3 length equals 14 residues. In DNA form, the CDR3 reads TGTGCCAGCAGGGACAGGGAGACCACCGGGGAGCTGTTTTTT. Translation gives CASRDRETTGELFF.

CDR3 protein: CASNLDSMRQPQHF. For the CDR3, the DNA is TGTGCCAGCAATCTGGACAGTATGAGGCAGCCCCAGCATTTT. The chain uses TRBV2 and TRBJ1-5; perhaps TRBD1 as D (6 bases). Germline CDR1 is SNHLY and CDR2 is FYNNEI. Trimming shortened V by 7 bases and J by 7 bases, and 17 bases separated the two germline ends. CDR3 length equals 14 residues.

The rearrangement uses TRBV6-2 or TRBV6-3 and TRBJ2-1, with D maybe TRBD2 (6 bases). The CDR3 sequence is 16 residues long. The germline gives CDR1 MNHEY, CDR2 SVGEGT. The V gene lost 2 bases and the J gene lost 10 bases, with 21 bases spanning the gap. In nucleotides, the CDR3 is TGTGCCAGCAGTTACGTACTTGGCGGGGAGGTAGGGGAGCAGTTCTTC. It codes for CASSYVLGGEVGEQFF.

The CDR3 nucleotides are TGTGCCAGCAGCTTTAGCGGGGGGGTCGAGCAGTTCTTC. This encodes CASSFSGGVEQFF. This chain uses TRBV7-2 with TRBJ2-1; 11 positions agree with TRBD2. V lost 3 bases, J lost 10 bases, and 2 bases stayed unmatched. CDR1 is SGHTA, CDR2 FQGNSA, per germline. The CDR3 sequence is 13 residues long.

This chain uses TRBV18 with TRBJ1-1, with 7 bases fitting TRBD1. CDR3 length: 14 residues. V lost 6 bases, J lost 1 base, and 5 bases stayed unmatched. Germline CDR1 is KGHSH and CDR2 is LQKENI. Written as DNA, the CDR3 is TGTGCCAGCTCTCGACAGGGTCGGAACACTGAAGCTTTCTTT. It yields the protein CASSRQGRNTEAFF.

The chain employs TRBV7-9 and TRBJ1-2, with D possibly TRBD1 on 5 matching bases. The V gene lost 10 bases and the J gene lost 6 bases, with 27 bases spanning the gap. The CDR3 consists of 16 residues. Germline V gene sequence: CDR1 SEHNR, CDR2 FQNEAQ (reference sequence). The CDR3 coding sequence is TGTGCCATCCCCTCCTCAGGGTCCCCCTACTGGGATGGCTACACCTTC. Protein product: CAIPSSGSPYWDGYTF.